This T cell receptor (beta chain) was documented in a study of shared clonotypes between healthy human individuals. The V gene end was trimmed by 3 bases and the J gene end by 1 base; junction bases not matched to a gene: 3. CDR3 length equals 16 residues. The germline CDR1 and CDR2 sequences are SGHRS and YFSETQ. Profiled with immunoSEQ multiplex PCR; TCRdb holds only in-frame clones, not every one. The profile shows about 1 million clones, approximately 68% of them singletons. V usage is TRBV5-1 and J usage is TRBJ2-7, with TRBD2 matching over 14 bases. Specimen: memory CD4+ T cells sorted from blood. Regarding subset: CD45RA-negative fraction. The clonotype was recovered from a man aged 18-30 years in good health. The CDR3 DNA reads as TGCGCCAGCAGCTCCGGGACTAGCGGGAGATCCTACGAGCAGTACTTC. This encodes CASSSGTSGRSYEQYF. Using reference TRBV5-1 and TRBJ2-7 for the parts outside the CDR3, the full variable domain is KAGVTQTPRYLIKTRGQQVTLSCSPISGHRSVSWYQQTPGQGLQFLFEYFSETQRNKGNFPGRFSGRQFSNSRSEMNVSTLELGDSALYLCASSSGTSGRSYEQYFGPGTRLTVT.